Below, 28 T cell receptor beta chains from the same sample are listed, as sequenced in a study of T cell changes during pregnancy in multiple sclerosis. Sequencing used immunoSEQ multiplex PCR; TCRdb keeps in-frame clones, though not all of them. The profile shows around 40,000 clones, about 91% of them singletons. Sequences were derived from CD4+ T cells from peripheral blood mononuclear cells, sampled in the second trimester of pregnancy. These receptors originate from a female donor in good health, enrolled as a control in a pregnancy study.

This chain joins TRBV2 and TRBJ2-3, with a weak D call TRBD2 (5 bases). Deletions cut 1 base from V and 4 bases from J, with 12 bases between. Looked up from germline, CDR1 is SNHLY and CDR2 is FYNNEI. This CDR3 is built from 15 residues. CDR3 sequence (DNA): TGTGCCAGCAGTGAAGGGAGACTCGGGGCAGATACGCAGTATTTT. Protein product: CASSEGRLGADTQYF.

The rearrangement links TRBV4-3 to TRBJ1-4, with TRBD1 matching 9 bases. The CDR3 spans 15 residues. J was trimmed by 11 bases and V by 4 bases; bases with no gene match: 11. Germline lookup yields CDR1 LGHNA and CDR2 YSLEER. CDR3 sequence reads: CASSREGQGQGKLFF. DNA of the CDR3: TGCGCCAGCAGCCGGGAAGGACAGGGGCAAGGGAAACTGTTTTTT.

To note about this clone: At one boundary the junction diverges from the germline segment, which might be a read error. Different DNA sequences within this sample yield the same CDR3. V gene TRBV5-1 combines with J gene TRBJ1-1; 10 positions match TRBD1. The germline V gene has CDR1 SGHRS and CDR2 YFSETQ. The CDR3 sequence is 15 residues long. DNA for the CDR3: TGCGCCAGCAGCCTGCCCGGGACAGGGGTTACTGAAGCCTTCTTT. Residues: CASSLPGTGVTEAFF.

The V and J genes are TRBV15 and TRBJ1-4; TRBD1 aligns across 8 bases. The junction had 16 bases not matched to a gene; V was cut back by 8 bases and J by 8 bases. The germline V gene has CDR1 LNHNV and CDR2 YYDKDF (reference sequence). The CDR3 has 16 amino acids. In nucleotides, the CDR3 is TGTGCCACCGGGGACCGACGGACAGGGAGTCGGGAAAAACTGTTTTTT. Its protein is CATGDRRTGSREKLFF.

CDR3 amino acids: CASSLLEDTQYF. CDR3 nucleotide sequence: TGTGCCAGCAGCTTACTTGAGGATACGCAGTATTTT. The J gene is TRBJ2-3, the V gene TRBV7-9; D unresolved. Germline V gives CDR1 SEHNR, CDR2 FQNEAQ (reference sequence). The ends were cut back, 2 bases at V and 6 bases at J, with 6 bases in the middle. CDR3 length equals 12 residues.

This chain links TRBV6-5 with TRBJ1-2, with a weak D call TRBD1 (6 bases). Trimming shortened V by 5 bases and J by 5 bases, and 12 bases separated the two germline ends. CDR1 and CDR2 (germline): MNHEY, SVGAGI. This CDR3 region has 13 residues. DNA of the CDR3: TGTGCCAGCAGTCTTAACAGGGCTTATGGCTACACCTTC. It encodes CASSLNRAYGYTF.

This chain connects TRBV5-6 to TRBJ2-7; unclear D gene. Germline loops: CDR1 SGHDT, CDR2 YYEEEE. Between the trimmed V and J ends, which lost 4 bases and 6 bases, there was a span of 17 bases. The CDR3 totals 14 residues. For the CDR3, the DNA is TGTGCCAGCAGCAACAGACCTTCTGAGCTCGAGCAGTACTTC. It specifies CASSNRPSELEQYF.

V is TRBV7-2 and J is TRBJ2-2; D might be TRBD2 (7 bases). The CDR3 totals 17 residues. The V end was cut by 1 base, the J end by 3 bases, with 15 bases between. Germline V gene data show CDR1 as SGHTA and CDR2 as FQGNSA. The DNA of the CDR3 is TGTGCCAGCAGCTTAGACGTTGCGGGGGCCCACACCGGGGAGCTGTTTTTT. Protein: CASSLDVAGAHTGELFF.

The gene calls are TRBV29-1 and TRBJ2-5; D possibly corresponds to TRBD1 (6 bases). The V end lost 6 bases, the J end lost 4 bases, and 21 bases lay between the germline ends. This CDR3 contains 15 residues. CDR1 and CDR2 from the germline V gene are SQVTM and ANQGSEA. DNA of the CDR3: TGCAGCGTCTACACCGCAGGGGTACCGGGAGAGACCCAGTACTTC. It is translated as CSVYTAGVPGETQYF. Filled out from reference TRBV29-1 and TRBJ2-5, the complete variable domain reads SAVISQKPSRDICQRGTSLTIQCQVDSQVTMMFWYRQQPGQSLTLIATANQGSEATYESGFVIDKFPISRPNLTFSTLTVSNMSPEDSSIYLCSVYTAGVPGETQYFGPGTRLLVL.

The chain is built from TRBV29-1 and TRBJ1-2, with unresolved D. Germline CDR1 and CDR2: SQVTM and ANQGSEA. The CDR3 runs to 12 residues. The V gene lost 6 bases and the J gene lost 2 bases, with 10 bases spanning the gap. CDR3 residues: CSVTEFNYGYTF. The CDR3 DNA follows: TGCAGCGTAACAGAATTCAACTATGGCTACACCTTC.

The V call is TRBV7-3, the J call TRBJ2-3, with D unclear. V dropped 1 base and J dropped 7 bases, with 9 bases sitting between them. This CDR3 contains 13 residues. Germline values: CDR1 SGHTA, CDR2 FQGTGA. CDR3 bases: TGTGCCAGCAGCTTAAATATGCAGAATACGCAGTATTTT. Protein sequence: CASSLNMQNTQYF.

The gene calls are TRBV5-1 and TRBJ1-6; no definite D call. This CDR3 region has 14 residues. Germline assignment: CDR1 SGHRS and CDR2 YFSETQ. V lost 4 bases and J lost 6, with 11 bases in between. The CDR3 DNA reads as TGCGCCAGCAGCCACGGGTCTCCTAATTCACCCCTCCACTTT. It encodes CASSHGSPNSPLHF.

The chain joins TRBV5-5 to TRBJ1-2; a weak D match, TRBD1 (5 bases). CDR1 and CDR2 (germline): SGHKS, YYEKEE (reference sequence). The V and J ends lost 3 bases and 8 bases respectively, with 20 bases between them. CDR3 length: 15 residues. The CDR3 is CASSWNPNTGDGYTF. CDR3 DNA: TGTGCCAGCAGCTGGAATCCTAACACAGGAGACGGCTACACCTTC.

The chain carries TRBV29-1 and TRBJ1-1, with 9 bases fitting TRBD1. This CDR3 is built from 15 residues. Unmatched junction bases numbered 9, after V lost 3 bases and J lost 4 bases. Germline V lookup: CDR1 SQVTM, CDR2 ANQGSEA. The CDR3 loop is CSVDILGQGTTEAFF. The CDR3 DNA follows: TGCAGCGTTGATATTCTAGGACAGGGGACCACTGAAGCTTTCTTT.

This clone has only one observation. The rearrangement uses TRBV9 and TRBJ2-1; 8 bases fit TRBD2. This CDR3 is 16 amino acids long. V lost 4 bases and J lost 9; bases outside the gene matches: 15. CDR1 and CDR2 from the germline V gene are SGDLS and YYNGEE. The CDR3 region has the DNA TGTGCCAGCAGCCCCGCGGGGACTAGTCAAGGGGGTGAGCAGTTCTTC. It is translated as CASSPAGTSQGGEQFF.

V and J are TRBV10-3 and TRBJ2-7; D gene unclear. There are 11 residues in the CDR3. The germline CDR1 and CDR2 sequences are ENHRY and SYGVKD. Trimming shortened V by 8 bases and J by 5 bases, and 10 bases separated the two germline ends. CDR3 sequence: CAIVDGDEQYF. The CDR3 bases are TGTGCCATCGTGGATGGAGACGAGCAGTACTTC.

This chain connects TRBV29-1 to TRBJ2-5, with D tentatively TRBD2 (5 bases). Between the trimmed V and J ends, which lost 7 bases and 5 bases, there was a span of 17 bases. Germline V gene lookup returns CDR1 SQVTM and CDR2 ANQGSEA. The CDR3 runs to 13 residues. The CDR3, as DNA: TGCAGCGCCGGCGGCCCTAGCACGGAGACCCAGTACTTC. This gives the protein CSAGGPSTETQYF.

V usage is TRBV27 and J usage is TRBJ2-7; D gene unclear. Per the germline V gene, CDR1 is MNHEY and CDR2 is SMNVEV (reference sequence). The CDR3 has 15 amino acids. The ends were cut back, 4 bases at V and 1 base at J, with 14 bases in the middle. DNA for the CDR3: TGTGCCAGCAGTTCCCTGAGGAGCAGTTCCTACGAGCAGTACTTC. It yields the protein CASSSLRSSSYEQYF.

The gene calls are TRBV10-1 and TRBJ2-7; no definite D call. CDR1 and CDR2 from the germline V gene are WNHNN and SYGVQD (reference sequence). Trimming removed 6 bases at V and 12 bases at J, with 24 bases between. The CDR3 has 14 residues. This CDR3 reads CASSTLPRTLRAYF. CDR3 nucleotides: TGCGCCAGCAGCACCCTCCCCCGCACCCTCCGCGCGTACTTC.

The chain uses TRBV4-3 and TRBJ1-6, with a possible D match to TRBD1 (5 bases). Looked up from germline, CDR1 is LGHNA and CDR2 is YSLEER. The length of the CDR3 is 13 residues. The V gene lost 0 bases and the J gene lost 9 bases, with 6 bases spanning the gap. The CDR3 nucleotides are TGCGCCAGCAGCCAAGAAAGGGGTTCACCCCTCCACTTT. Its translation is CASSQERGSPLHF.

V usage is TRBV15 and J usage is TRBJ1-2, with a tentative D call TRBD1 (5 bases). V was cut by 5 bases and J by 4 bases, with 26 bases left in between. The CDR3 loop spans 18 amino acids. Germline CDR1 is LNHNV and CDR2 is YYDKDF (reference sequence). CDR3 sequence reads: CATSVTPGRRDWGYGYTF. The CDR3, as DNA: TGTGCCACCAGCGTAACCCCGGGACGGAGGGATTGGGGCTATGGCTACACCTTC. The full variable domain, in which reference TRBV15 and TRBJ1-2 provide the parts outside the CDR3, is DAMVIQNPRYQVTQFGKPVTLSCSQTLNHNVMYWYQQKSSQAPKLLFHYYDKDFNNEADTPDNFQSRRPNTSFCFLDIRSPGLGDTAMYLCATSVTPGRRDWGYGYTFGSGTRLTVV.

This clone was counted a single time. The chain links TRBV7-8 to TRBJ2-7; 13 bases are shared with TRBD2. The germline gives CDR1 SGHVS, CDR2 FQNEAQ. The CDR3 contains 19 residues. Unmatched junction bases numbered 11, after V lost 3 bases and J lost 0 bases. CDR3 nucleotides: TGTGCCAGCAGCTTCCGCAGGACTAGCGGGAGTCCGAGCTCCTACGAGCAGTACTTC. This encodes CASSFRRTSGSPSSYEQYF.

This clone was counted a single time. The rearrangement links TRBV15 to TRBJ1-1; D remains ambiguous. V was pared by 2 bases and J by 9 bases, with 13 bases between. Germline V gene data show CDR1 as LNHNV and CDR2 as YYDKDF (reference sequence). The CDR3 consists of 13 residues. The CDR3 DNA reads as TGTGCCACCAGCAGACTCCTGGCACAGAAAGCTTTCTTT. Translating it yields CATSRLLAQKAFF.

The chain joins TRBV18 to TRBJ2-7; the D gene is possibly TRBD1 (6 bases). The V end was cut by 4 bases, the J end by 2 bases, with 15 bases between. Germline V gene data show CDR1 as KGHSH and CDR2 as LQKENI. The CDR3 extends over 15 amino acids. CDR3 sequence: CASSQQGVVAYEQYF. CDR3 DNA sequence: TGTGCCAGCTCACAACAGGGAGTGGTTGCCTACGAGCAGTACTTC.

This sequence joins TRBV5-8 and TRBJ1-6; D is undetermined. The CDR3 length is 14 residues. The ends were cut back, 3 bases at V and 6 bases at J, with 10 bases in the middle. Per germline, CDR1 SGHTS and CDR2 YDEGEE. CDR3 sequence reads: CASSWRIGNSPLHF. DNA for the CDR3: TGTGCCAGCAGCTGGAGGATCGGTAATTCACCCCTCCACTTT.

This clone was picked up one time. V is TRBV19 and J is TRBJ1-6, with 7 bases fitting TRBD1. V shed 5 bases and J 7 bases; nucleotides not matched to a gene: 2. The germline V gene encodes CDR1 LNHDA and CDR2 SQIVND (reference sequence). The CDR3 totals 13 residues. CDR3 DNA sequence: TGTGCCAGTAGTCTGGGACAGAATTCACCCCTCCACTTT. Translating gives CASSLGQNSPLHF. The complete variable domain, with remaining parts taken from reference TRBV19 and TRBJ1-6, reads DGGITQSPKYLFRKEGQNVTLSCEQNLNHDAMYWYRQDPGQGLRLIYYSQIVNDFQKGDIAEGYSVSREKKESFPLTVTSAQKNPTAFYLCASSLGQNSPLHFGNGTRLTVT.

V and J are TRBV18 and TRBJ2-7; the match to TRBD1 covers 9 bases. V lost 3 bases and J lost 0; bases outside the gene matches: 6. CDR1 KGHSH and CDR2 LQKENI come from the germline V gene. This CDR3 has 16 amino acids. CDR3 DNA sequence: TGTGCCAGCTCACCGGGGGACAGGGTGAGCTCCTACGAGCAGTACTTC. Translation: CASSPGDRVSSYEQYF.

This clone has a single count. The chain combines TRBV7-2 with TRBJ2-6; D gene uncertain. The V end lost 0 bases, the J end lost 7 bases, and 16 bases lay between the germline ends. Germline CDR1 SGHTA, CDR2 FQGNSA. The CDR3 contains 17 residues. The CDR3 DNA reads TGTGCCAGCAGCTTAGCGCTTGGCCCGCCAGTAGCCAACGTCCTGACTTTC. Encoded protein: CASSLALGPPVANVLTF. The whole variable domain, remainder taken from reference TRBV7-2 and TRBJ2-6, is GAGVSQSPSNKVTEKGKDVELRCDPISGHTALYWYRQSLGQGLEFLIYFQGNSAPDKSGLPSDRFSAERTGGSVSTLTIQRTQQEDSAVYLCASSLALGPPVANVLTFGAGSRLTVL.